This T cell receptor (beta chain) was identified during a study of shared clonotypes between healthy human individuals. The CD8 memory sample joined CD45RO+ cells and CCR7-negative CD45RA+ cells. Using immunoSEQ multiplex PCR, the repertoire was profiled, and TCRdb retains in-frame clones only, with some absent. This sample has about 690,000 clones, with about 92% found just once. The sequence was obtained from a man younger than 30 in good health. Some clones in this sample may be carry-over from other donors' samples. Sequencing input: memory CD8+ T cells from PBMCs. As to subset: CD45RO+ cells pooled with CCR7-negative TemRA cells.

DNA for the CDR3: TGTGCCAGCAGTTCCCCACCGGGACTAGCTACTAGCACAGATACGCAGTATTTT. Protein sequence: CASSSPPGLATSTDTQYF. The chain recombines TRBV7-2 with TRBJ2-3; TRBD2 agrees at 9 bases. The CDR3 length is 18 residues. V lost 6 bases, J lost 0 bases, and 13 bases stayed unmatched. Germline CDR1 is SGHTA and CDR2 is FQGNSA.